The clone carrying this T cell receptor (beta chain) was observed a few times. No antigen is known for it. This entry belongs to a study of blood T cells in healthy people across ages. It was with a sample-barcoded 5' primer and a J-beta primer mix that a second PCR of roughly 6 to 11 cycles was run. MiXCR, applied by TCRdb to the 5' RACE reads, yields one record per CDR3 protein. The sample has some 1.5 million distinct CDR3 sequences; 42% are singletons. General study results and limits: Considered underestimates were the diversity estimates obtained from one million T cells.

This TCR derives from a woman aged 18-30 years in good health. The sequenced material came from blood.

This CDR3 reads CASSLTPGQSTEAFF. CDR3 DNA: TGTGCCAGCAGCTTAACCCCTGGACAGAGCACTGAAGCTTTCTTT. This chain links TRBV7-3 with TRBJ1-1, with a weak D call TRBD1 (6 bases). This CDR3 is built from 15 residues. CDR1 and CDR2 (germline): SGHTA, FQGTGA. V was cut by 0 bases and J by 4 bases, with 12 bases left in between.